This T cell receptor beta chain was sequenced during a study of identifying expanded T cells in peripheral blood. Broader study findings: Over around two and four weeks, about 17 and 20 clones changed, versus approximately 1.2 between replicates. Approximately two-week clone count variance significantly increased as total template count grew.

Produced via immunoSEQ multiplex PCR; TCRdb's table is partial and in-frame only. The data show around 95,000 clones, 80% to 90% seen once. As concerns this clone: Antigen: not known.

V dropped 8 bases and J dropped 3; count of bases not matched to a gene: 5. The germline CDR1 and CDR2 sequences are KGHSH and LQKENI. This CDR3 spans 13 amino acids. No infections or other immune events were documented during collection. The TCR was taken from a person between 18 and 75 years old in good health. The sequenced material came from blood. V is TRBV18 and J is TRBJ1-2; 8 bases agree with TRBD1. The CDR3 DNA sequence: TGTGCCAGCAACGCGGGACAGGACTATGGCTACACCTTC. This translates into CASNAGQDYGYTF.